This T cell receptor beta chain was sequenced in a study of CD8 T cells in ankylosing spondylitis. This clonotype was seen at least ten times. Its target is unknown. Broader study findings: Disease-linked clones bore a CD8+ phenotype, appearing relatively rarely in peripheral blood. Among TCR beta sequences, a motif of several highly homologous variants appeared characteristic of ankylosing spondylitis blood.

Between the trimmed V and J ends, which lost 6 bases and 0 bases, there was a span of 6 bases. CDR3 length equals 13 residues. From germline, CDR1 is SNHLY and CDR2 FYNNEI. Quantitative 5'-RACE was performed with molecular barcodes, and it yielded the TCR beta libraries. One entry per CDR3 protein results from TCRdb running MiXCR on the 5' RACE reads. The sample has hundreds of thousands of distinct CDR3 sequences, approximately 17% seen once. The sequence came from a male donor with ankylosing spondylitis. Sequenced: blood, either unsorted or a sorted T cell fraction (not recorded which). This rearrangement joins TRBV2 to TRBJ2-1; D unclear. CDR3 in amino acids: CASRASSYNEQFF. The CDR3 DNA is TGTGCCAGCAGGGCGAGCTCCTACAATGAGCAGTTCTTC.